Following are 6 T cell receptor beta chains from one sample sequenced in a study of T cells in Graves' hyperthyroidism and ophthalmopathy (dated by TCRdb to the late 2010s). The library came from multiplex PCR. Sequencing instrument: Illumina HiSeq 2000. Amplification of TCR beta CDR3 regions was carried out from RNA transcripts. A first-round RT-PCR of the TCR CDR3 used the HTBI primer set with the Qiagen OneStep RT-PCR kit. The public reads were run again by TCRdb, first through fastp at Q25 and then through MiXCR, and only productive beta chains were kept. Rows with a matching CDR3 protein are joined into one entry that keeps the most common DNA and genes. Here the sample has about 400,000 distinct CDR3 sequences; about 14% occur a single time. Clones ranked in the top ten supply 15% to 20% of the sample. The sample consisted of blood. These receptors came from a woman aged 30 to 39 with Graves' ophthalmopathy.

This clonotype was picked up many times. This chain links TRBV11-2 with TRBJ1-2, with no clear D. The CDR3 has 13 amino acids. V lost 2 bases, J lost 7 bases, and 11 bases lay in between. Germline lookup yields CDR1 SGHAT and CDR2 FQNNGV. This CDR3 is CASSLLGGSGYTF. The CDR3 DNA is TGTGCCAGCAGCTTATTAGGAGGGAGTGGCTACACCTTC.

This clonotype was recorded at least ten times. The gene calls are TRBV27 and TRBJ2-1; a weak D match, TRBD2 (5 bases). Trimming took 3 bases from V and 6 from J, leaving 12 bases between them. This CDR3 contains 14 residues. Germline CDR1 MNHEY, CDR2 SMNVEV (reference sequence). CDR3 residues: CASSLAGGFNEQFF. The CDR3 nucleotides read TGTGCCAGCAGTTTGGCGGGTGGCTTCAATGAGCAGTTCTTC.

This clonotype was seen more than once but under ten times. The chain combines TRBV5-1 with TRBJ2-5; tentatively, D is TRBD2 (8 bases). Trimming took off 6 bases at V and 5 bases at J, with 17 bases between the two ends. Looked up from germline, CDR1 is SGHRS and CDR2 is YFSETQ. The CDR3 spans 14 residues. The CDR3 DNA sequence: TGCGCCAGCAAGCCGGGAGGGGGCGACGAGACCCAGTACTTC. Its protein product is CASKPGGGDETQYF.

The CDR3, as DNA: TGTGCCAGCAGCTCGAACAGTCGCAATGGCTACACCTTC. Protein sequence: CASSSNSRNGYTF. The rearrangement links TRBV7-9 to TRBJ1-2; no clear D gene. V was trimmed by 4 bases and J by 6 bases, leaving 12 bases between them. The CDR3 totals 13 residues. The germline V gene encodes CDR1 SEHNR and CDR2 FQNEAQ (reference sequence).

This clonotype was seen ten or more times. The rearrangement links TRBV11-2 to TRBJ2-1; D remains ambiguous. Trimming pared 6 bases from V and 10 bases from J, leaving 16 bases between. Germline V gene sequence: CDR1 SGHAT, CDR2 FQNNGV. The CDR3 runs to 13 residues. The CDR3 sequence: CASRNLRMAEQFF. CDR3 in DNA: TGTGCCAGCAGAAACCTCAGGATGGCAGAGCAGTTCTTC.

The V call is TRBV5-6, the J call TRBJ1-3, with D unresolved. CDR1 SGHDT and CDR2 YYEEEE come from the germline V gene. Trimming took 5 bases from V and 0 from J, leaving 12 bases between them. The CDR3 sequence is 15 residues long. DNA of the CDR3: TGTGCCAGCAGTTCCGACGCCGTCTCTGGAAACACCATATATTTT. Residues: CASSSDAVSGNTIYF.